Following are 4 T cell receptor beta chains from one sample sequenced in a study of cytomegalovirus exposure and HLA in healthy donors. Use of 60 Vbeta and 13 Jbeta primers characterized the PCR. Assay used: immunoSEQ multiplex PCR; TCRdb lists only in-frame clones, some missing. The table records 150,000 to 200,000 clones, more than 80% of them present only once. Sequenced sample: PBMCs. Receptors originate from a woman younger than 30 in good health and CMV-seropositive.

This chain joins TRBV18 and TRBJ1-1, with unresolved D. V was trimmed by 3 bases and J by 1 base, leaving 9 bases between them. Germline-derived CDR1 and CDR2 are KGHSH and LQKENI. This CDR3 region has 14 residues. The CDR3 here is CASSPSGGNTEAFF. In DNA form, the CDR3 reads TGTGCCAGCTCACCCTCCGGCGGGAACACTGAAGCTTTCTTT.

This clone was detected once. The chain links TRBV11-2 to TRBJ2-7; 8 bases fit TRBD2. CDR1 and CDR2 from the germline V gene are SGHAT and FQNNGV. The J segment lost 7 bases and the V segment lost 1 base, leaving 12 bases of the junction unmatched. The CDR3 covers 16 residues. The CDR3 region is CASSLVSGGGTGEQYF. In DNA, the CDR3 is TGTGCCAGCAGCTTAGTATCGGGCGGGGGGACTGGGGAGCAGTACTTC. Complete variable domain (other parts from reference TRBV11-2 and TRBJ2-7): EAGVAQSPRYKIIEKRQSVAFWCNPISGHATLYWYQQILGQGPKLLIQFQNNGVVDDSQLPKDRFSAERLKGVDSTLKIQPAKLEDSAVYLCASSLVSGGGTGEQYFGPGTRLTVT.

The chain links TRBV18 to TRBJ1-4; 9 positions agree with TRBD1. The germline V gene has CDR1 KGHSH and CDR2 LQKENI. Trimming took 10 bases from V and 6 from J; bases not matched to a gene: 12. This CDR3 has 15 residues. DNA for the CDR3: TGTGCCACCCATTCCGGGACAGGGATTCATGAAAAACTGTTTTTT. Translated: CATHSGTGIHEKLFF.

This chain uses TRBV4-1 with TRBJ2-1; 7 nucleotides line up with TRBD2. The CDR3 is 16 residues long. Unmatched junction bases numbered 11, after V lost 0 bases and J lost 9 bases. CDR1 and CDR2 (germline): MGHRA, YSYEKL. CDR3 protein: CASSQDKGGRVGEQFF. The CDR3 DNA is TGCGCCAGCAGCCAAGATAAGGGAGGGAGAGTGGGTGAGCAGTTCTTC.